The clone carrying this TCR beta chain was picked up many times. What it binds is not known. Template material for amplifying TCR beta CDR3 regions consisted of RNA transcripts. TCR CDR3 regions were first amplified by RT-PCR with HTBI primers. Via MiXCR, TCRdb re-called the multiplex PCR reads, giving one row per CDR3 protein. Of approximately 690,000 distinct CDR3 sequences in the sample, roughly 14% were seen once. A NOSPECS grade of at least 4, a Clinical Activity Score of at least 3 and duration under 3 months were recorded in ophthalmopathy patients. Any patient presenting with uncontrolled infection, other autoimmune disease, pregnancy or lactation was left out. V was pared by 6 bases and J by 4 bases, with 4 bases of the junction left unmatched. There are 15 residues in the CDR3. These data belong to a study of T cells in Graves' hyperthyroidism and ophthalmopathy. Regarding the study as a whole: A model of 13 V-J pairs discriminated ophthalmopathy from stable hyperthyroidism. Clonotypes that were expanded in thyroid above 0.001 mostly appeared in blood too.

The sequenced material came from blood. The V and J genes are TRBV12-3 or TRBV12-4 and TRBJ2-1; 12 bases fit TRBD2. The receptor was derived from a woman between 50 and 59 years old with Graves' ophthalmopathy. CDR3 bases: TGTGCCAGCAGGCGACTAGCGGGAGATTACAATGAGCAGTTCTTC. Amino acids: CASRRLAGDYNEQFF.